These 23 T cell receptor beta chains share one sample of origin, sequenced in a study of cytomegalovirus exposure and HLA in healthy donors. The PCR was carried out with 60 Vbeta primers and 13 Jbeta primers. Only in-frame clones appear in the TCRdb table, and some are missing; sequencing was by immunoSEQ multiplex PCR. The sample has 150,000 or so clones; about 80% are singletons. Sequenced sample: PBMCs. These receptors came from a woman aged 40 to 50 in good health and CMV-seronegative.

The rearrangement links TRBV7-9 to TRBJ2-7; TRBD1 aligns across 7 bases. CDR3 length equals 14 residues. Trimming at V came to 5 bases and at J to 2 bases, leaving 6 bases not matched to a gene. Germline CDR1 SEHNR, CDR2 FQNEAQ (reference sequence). The CDR3 DNA follows: TGTGCCAGCAGCCCGGACAGGCGAGCCTACGAGCAGTACTTC. This encodes CASSPDRRAYEQYF.

This chain uses TRBV4-1 with TRBJ2-1; 9 bases align to TRBD2. Per the germline V gene, CDR1 is MGHRA and CDR2 is YSYEKL. V gave up 0 bases and J gave up 9 bases; unmatched junction bases: 12. This CDR3 contains 17 residues. The DNA for the CDR3 is TGCGCCAGCAGCCAAGATAGGATTGCGGGGGGGCGTAGTGAGCAGTTCTTC. This codes for CASSQDRIAGGRSEQFF.

The chain recombines TRBV28 with TRBJ1-1; TRBD1 agrees at 8 bases. V was clipped by 6 bases and J by 5 bases; unmatched bases: 8. Germline V CDR1 and CDR2: MDHEN, SYDVKM. This CDR3 has 14 residues. CDR3 DNA sequence: TGTGCCAGCAGCCTTCAGGGGGCTGAGACTGAAGCTTTCTTT. It translates to CASSLQGAETEAFF.

This clone was seen a handful of times. The chain links TRBV5-1 to TRBJ2-7, with D tentatively TRBD2 (6 bases). Trimming took 0 bases from V and 7 from J, leaving 17 bases between them. The CDR3 extends over 15 amino acids. Per germline, CDR1 SGHRS and CDR2 YFSETQ. CDR3 residues: CASSLAAGLSGEQYF. In nucleotides, the CDR3 is TGCGCCAGCAGCTTGGCGGCGGGACTGTCAGGGGAGCAGTACTTC. Using reference TRBV5-1 and TRBJ2-7 for the parts outside the CDR3, the full variable domain is KAGVTQTPRYLIKTRGQQVTLSCSPISGHRSVSWYQQTPGQGLQFLFEYFSETQRNKGNFPGRFSGRQFSNSRSEMNVSTLELGDSALYLCASSLAAGLSGEQYFGPGTRLTVT.

The genes are TRBV5-6 and TRBJ1-1, with D hard to call. V lost 0 bases to trimming and J lost 4 bases, with 7 bases between them. This CDR3 comprises 13 residues. Germline V gives CDR1 SGHDT, CDR2 YYEEEE. The CDR3 DNA reads TGTGCCAGCAGCTTGGTACCGGGCACTGAAGCTTTCTTT. This codes for CASSLVPGTEAFF.

This clone appeared once. This chain connects TRBV7-2 to TRBJ2-2; TRBD1 aligns across 10 bases. The germline V gene has CDR1 SGHTA and CDR2 FQGNSA. The V and J ends lost 4 bases and 6 bases, in that order; junction bases with no gene match: 5. The CDR3 has 15 residues. The CDR3 DNA reads TGTGCCAGCAGCTCTCGGACAGGGGGGCCCGGGGAGCTGTTTTTT. Residues: CASSSRTGGPGELFF.

The rearrangement joins TRBV5-1 to TRBJ1-1; D is uncertain. The germline CDR1 and CDR2 sequences are SGHRS and YFSETQ. V was trimmed by 4 bases and J by 1 base, leaving 11 bases between them. The CDR3 has 14 residues. Written as DNA, the CDR3 is TGCGCCAGCAGCCCCGGAGGGCCGAACACTGAAGCTTTCTTT. Residues: CASSPGGPNTEAFF.

The chain carries TRBV27 and TRBJ2-1, with D tentatively TRBD1 (6 bases). CDR3 size: 17 residues. The V end lost 0 bases, the J end lost 6 bases, and 18 bases lay between the germline ends. Looked up from germline, CDR1 is MNHEY and CDR2 is SMNVEV (reference sequence). The DNA of the CDR3 is TGTGCCAGCAGTTTATCGAGCCTCGTCGAAGGGGGCAATGAGCAGTTCTTC. This sequence encodes CASSLSSLVEGGNEQFF.

The gene calls are TRBV6-5 and TRBJ1-2; 7 bases match TRBD1. The CDR3 sequence is 14 residues long. Per germline, CDR1 MNHEY and CDR2 SVGAGI. V was clipped by 6 bases and J by 4 bases; unmatched bases: 8. DNA of the CDR3: TGTGCCAGCAGGCCCGACAGGGAACCCTATGGCTACACCTTC. Translated: CASRPDREPYGYTF.

The chain is built from TRBV4-1 and TRBJ2-7; TRBD1 matches at 8 bases. J lost 0 bases, V lost 6 bases, and 7 bases had no gene match. Germline values: CDR1 MGHRA, CDR2 YSYEKL. The CDR3 has 15 amino acids. The CDR3 here is CASSPGQGASYEQYF. The DNA of the CDR3 is TGCGCCAGCAGTCCCGGACAGGGCGCCTCCTACGAGCAGTACTTC.

The chain links TRBV29-1 to TRBJ2-5; D unresolved. The V end was cut by 5 bases, the J end by 2 bases, with 12 bases between. The CDR3 has 13 residues. CDR1 and CDR2 (germline): SQVTM, ANQGSEA. CDR3 amino acids: CSVRSQLQETQYF. The CDR3 nucleotides read TGCAGCGTTCGGAGTCAGCTACAAGAGACCCAGTACTTC.

The genes are TRBV11-3 and TRBJ1-1, with D hard to call. Trimming removed 2 bases from V and 1 base from J, with 8 bases in between. Germline CDR1 SGHNT, CDR2 YENEEA. CDR3 length equals 14 residues. In DNA, the CDR3 is TGTGCCAGCAGCTTACACGGCGGGAACACTGAAGCTTTCTTT. This codes for CASSLHGGNTEAFF.

In DNA, the CDR3 is TGTGCCAGCAGCTTACAGGGCAACACTGGGGCCAACGTCCTGACTTTC. Amino acid sequence: CASSLQGNTGANVLTF. The chain joins TRBV5-6 to TRBJ2-6, with a possible D match to TRBD1 (6 bases). Trimming cost V 2 bases and J 2 bases, with 11 bases left between them. Germline values: CDR1 SGHDT, CDR2 YYEEEE. The CDR3 has 16 residues. Drawing the rest from reference TRBV5-6 and TRBJ2-6, the complete variable domain is DAGVTQSPTHLIKTRGQQVTLRCSPKSGHDTVSWYQQALGQGPQFIFQYYEEEERQRGNFPDRFSGHQFPNYSSELNVNALLLGDSALYLCASSLQGNTGANVLTFGAGSRLTVL.

The chain couples TRBV27 to TRBJ2-7, with TRBD2 matching over 11 bases. CDR1 is MNHEY, CDR2 SMNVEV, per germline (reference sequence). The CDR3 totals 14 residues. With 6 bases clipped from V and 7 bases from J, the junction kept 8 bases outside the gene matches. The CDR3 nucleotides read TGTGCCAGCAGGCTAGCGGGAGGCTTATGGGAGCAGTACTTC. As protein: CASRLAGGLWEQYF.

A few counts support this clone. The chain links TRBV5-1 to TRBJ2-5, with D perhaps matching TRBD1 (5 bases). The CDR3 is 15 residues long. Trimming stripped 4 bases from V and 4 bases from J, with 17 bases between. Germline V CDR1 and CDR2: SGHRS, YFSETQ. CDR3: CASSLAKGLGETQYF. The CDR3 DNA follows: TGCGCCAGCAGCCTTGCTAAGGGGTTAGGAGAGACCCAGTACTTC.

The chain couples TRBV5-6 to TRBJ2-3; D uncertain. This CDR3 contains 12 residues. Germline-derived CDR1 and CDR2 are SGHDT and YYEEEE. Between the trimmed V and J ends, which lost 0 bases and 6 bases, there was a span of 5 bases. The CDR3 here is CASSLGRDTQYF. CDR3 bases: TGTGCCAGCAGCTTGGGGCGGGATACGCAGTATTTT.

V usage is TRBV11-3 and J usage is TRBJ2-7; possible D gene TRBD1, 6 bases. This CDR3 contains 16 residues. The V end lost 5 bases, the J end lost 6 bases, and 23 bases lay between the germline ends. Germline V gives CDR1 SGHNT, CDR2 YENEEA. The CDR3 loop reads CASSEVPGQGWSEQYF. Here the CDR3 DNA reads TGTGCCAGCAGCGAGGTACCTGGGCAGGGGTGGAGCGAGCAGTACTTC.

This clone was counted between two and nine times. J is TRBJ2-2 and V is TRBV5-4, with 9 bases fitting TRBD1. Germline assignment: CDR1 SGHNT and CDR2 YYREEE (reference sequence). Losses at the gene ends were 3 bases for V and 4 bases for J; bases not matched to a gene: 4. The CDR3 contains 15 residues. The CDR3 protein is CASSYRDRVTGELFF. CDR3 in DNA: TGTGCCAGCAGCTACCGGGACAGGGTCACCGGGGAGCTGTTTTTT.

The chain uses TRBV5-1 and TRBJ1-2; TRBD1 matches at 11 bases. CDR3 length equals 15 residues. V gave up 0 bases and J gave up 7 bases; unmatched junction bases: 5. Germline V gene lookup returns CDR1 SGHRS and CDR2 YFSETQ. The CDR3 DNA follows: TGCGCCAGCAGCTTGGCCGGACAGGGGGCCTCTGGCTACACCTTC. Translated: CASSLAGQGASGYTF.

The chain uses TRBV6-5 and TRBJ1-1; D gene ambiguous. V was shortened by 10 bases and J by 1 base, with 7 bases between the two germline ends. CDR1 and CDR2 (germline): MNHEY, SVGAGI. CDR3 size: 11 residues. The CDR3 region is CATEWNTEAFF. For the CDR3, the DNA is TGTGCCACGGAGTGGAACACTGAAGCTTTCTTT.

The CDR3 region is CASSLSSEKNIQYF. The DNA of the CDR3 is TGTGCCAGCAGTCTGTCTAGCGAGAAAAACATTCAGTACTTC. The chain carries TRBV6-5 and TRBJ2-4; TRBD2 might be the D (6 bases). The CDR3 sequence is 14 residues long. The V and J ends lost 5 bases and 4 bases respectively, with 12 bases between them. CDR1 is MNHEY and CDR2 is SVGAGI in the germline V gene.

The rearrangement joins TRBV11-3 to TRBJ2-7, with D maybe TRBD2 (6 bases). The V and J ends lost 1 base and 9 bases respectively, with 16 bases between them. Germline assignment: CDR1 SGHNT and CDR2 YENEEA. This CDR3 has 14 amino acids. CDR3 amino acids: CASSLGARGMGQYF. DNA of the CDR3: TGTGCCAGCAGCTTAGGGGCTCGCGGGATGGGGCAGTACTTC.

This sequence joins TRBV6-4 and TRBJ2-3; TRBD2 agrees at 9 bases. The CDR3 sequence is 16 residues long. J lost 3 bases, V lost 0 bases, and 4 bases had no gene match. Germline V gene lookup returns CDR1 MRHNA and CDR2 SNTAGT. CDR3 sequence: CASSDSSGLATDTQYF. The CDR3 DNA reads TGTGCCAGCAGTGACTCGTCCGGACTAGCGACAGATACGCAGTATTTT.